This T cell receptor beta chain came from a study of T cell responses to AZD1222 COVID-19 vaccine. Germline V CDR1 and CDR2: MGHDK, SYGVNS. The CDR3 is made up of 14 amino acids. The V segment lost 3 bases and the J segment 4 bases; nucleotides outside the gene matches: 5. Clones were sequenced by immunoSEQ multiplex PCR, and TCRdb holds only the in-frame ones, with some missing. The sample carries about 150,000 clones, around nine tenths recorded once. The chain uses TRBV25-1 and TRBJ2-7; TRBD1 matches at 8 bases. This clonotype originated in an adult in good health. The sample here was peripheral blood, taken on day 0 of AZD1222 vaccination. The CDR3 region is CASSDGTGLYEQYF. DNA of the CDR3: TGTGCCAGCAGTGACGGGACAGGACTATACGAGCAGTACTTC.